This paragraph reports one TCR beta chain. Its antigen is not known. The sample comes from a study of shared clonotypes between healthy human individuals. Looking at the study overall: Researchers drew samples from a couple of women and a few men aged 18 to 49.

TCRdb's table, derived via immunoSEQ multiplex PCR, lists solely in-frame clones and lacks some. The top ten clones hold 1.4% to 1.5% of a sample with about 1 million clones, around 76% of them seen once. The study, taken as a whole, reports: Sharing across four donors was highest in naive CD4 (roughly 5%) and lowest in memory CD8 (approximately 0.4%).

The sample was memory CD4+ T cells sorted from blood. Indicated subset: CD45RA-negative fraction. The sequence came from a man between 18 and 35 years old in good health.

The chain's CDR3 is CASSLRDRAYEQYF. The CDR3 coding sequence is TGTGCCAGCAGCCTTCGAGACAGGGCCTACGAGCAGTACTTC. V usage is TRBV6-6 and J usage is TRBJ2-7, with 7 bases fitting TRBD1. J lost 2 bases, V lost 6 bases, and 7 bases had no gene match. The CDR3 loop spans 14 amino acids. Germline-derived CDR1 and CDR2 are MNHNY and SVGAGI (reference sequence).